This passage covers 2 T cell receptor beta chains from one sample sequenced in a study of OX40 agonist ivuxolimab in advanced cancers. The assay was immunoSEQ multiplex PCR, and TCRdb's table has in-frame clones only and misses some. The sample carries about 21,000 clones, around 85% recorded once. The source was CD4+ or CD8+ T cells sorted from blood, collected in a trial of the OX40 agonist ivuxolimab. Receptors originate from an adult with an advanced solid tumor such as melanoma, head and neck, liver or kidney cancer.

The V gene is TRBV19, the J gene TRBJ1-1, with no clear D. Germline V gives CDR1 LNHDA, CDR2 SQIVND (reference sequence). The CDR3 spans 13 residues. The V and J ends lost 3 bases and 2 bases respectively, with 7 bases between them. Here the CDR3 DNA reads TGTGCCAGTAGTATCGAGGGAAACACTGAAGCTTTCTTT. It codes for CASSIEGNTEAFF.

The V and J genes are TRBV27 and TRBJ2-7; D gene uncertain. Trimming shortened V by 2 bases and J by 0 bases, and 8 bases separated the two germline ends. The CDR3 consists of 14 residues. CDR1 and CDR2 from the germline V gene are MNHEY and SMNVEV (reference sequence). CDR3 nucleotide sequence: TGTGCCAGCAGTTTAGGCGGTAGCTCCTACGAGCAGTACTTC. It specifies CASSLGGSSYEQYF.